A single sample gave rise to the 28 T cell receptor beta chains below, sequenced in a study of blood T cell repertoires in COVID-19. TCRdb's table, derived via immunoSEQ multiplex PCR, lists solely in-frame clones and lacks some. The table lists approximately 500,000 clones, roughly 90% of them singletons. The sample comprised PBMCs or T cells enriched from blood (not recorded which). These receptor sequences come from a woman aged 35 to 49 who had recovered from COVID-19.

This chain connects TRBV5-1 to TRBJ2-7, with TRBD2 as a possible D gene (6 bases). The CDR3 covers 14 residues. V lost 4 bases to trimming and J lost 0 bases, with 11 bases between them. The germline V gene encodes CDR1 SGHRS and CDR2 YFSETQ. The CDR3 DNA reads as TGCGCCAGCAGCAGGACTACCGCCTCCTACGAGCAGTACTTC. Its translation is CASSRTTASYEQYF.

J is TRBJ2-1 and V is TRBV4-1; TRBD1 agrees at 7 bases. Germline CDR1 and CDR2: MGHRA and YSYEKL. This CDR3 contains 18 residues. The J segment lost 3 bases and the V segment lost 2 bases, leaving 13 bases of the junction unmatched. CDR3 sequence reads: CASSQHYTGTVDYNEQFF. The CDR3 DNA reads TGCGCCAGCAGCCAACATTATACCGGGACAGTGGACTACAATGAGCAGTTCTTC.

CDR3 in amino acids: CASSLRTGDQPQHF. The CDR3 DNA sequence: TGTGCCAGCAGCTTGCGGACAGGGGATCAGCCCCAGCATTTT. The rearrangement joins TRBV7-2 to TRBJ1-5; 9 bases align to TRBD1. The CDR3 contains 14 residues. CDR1 and CDR2 (germline): SGHTA, FQGNSA. The V segment lost 3 bases and the J segment 5 bases; nucleotides outside the gene matches: 2.

CDR3 loop: CASSVAYTSGELFF. CDR3 bases: TGTGCCAGCAGCGTAGCTTATACTAGCGGGGAGCTGTTTTTT. The V and J genes are TRBV9 and TRBJ2-2, with a tentative D call TRBD2 (5 bases). V dropped 0 bases and J dropped 7 bases, with 10 bases sitting between them. This CDR3 has 14 amino acids. CDR1 is SGDLS and CDR2 is YYNGEE in the germline V gene.

This sequence joins TRBV4-1 and TRBJ1-2, with D possibly being TRBD1 (6 bases). V lost 4 bases, J lost 8 bases, and 20 bases lay in between. Germline CDR1 and CDR2: MGHRA and YSYEKL. CDR3 length: 15 amino acids. The DNA for the CDR3 is TGCGCCAGCAGCCCCTTACCGACAGGCACTGGAGGCTACACCTTC. Residues: CASSPLPTGTGGYTF.

This rearrangement joins TRBV6-5 to TRBJ2-7; D gene uncertain. The germline gives CDR1 MNHEY, CDR2 SVGAGI. This CDR3 spans 14 amino acids. V dropped 8 bases and J dropped 2 bases, with 16 bases sitting between them. For the CDR3, the DNA is TGTGCCAGCGCAGGCATCCAACCACCCTACGAGCAGTACTTC. The encoded protein is CASAGIQPPYEQYF.

The V gene is TRBV6-5, the J gene TRBJ2-1; D gene ambiguous. Trimming pared 4 bases from V and 4 bases from J, leaving 14 bases between. Looked up from germline, CDR1 is MNHEY and CDR2 is SVGAGI. The length of the CDR3 is 15 residues. The DNA for the CDR3 is TGTGCCAGCAGTTTTCCGCGCCGAGGATACAATGAGCAGTTCTTC. The encoded protein is CASSFPRRGYNEQFF.

Concerning this clone itself: The identical CDR3 is also encoded by other nucleotide sequences in the sample. The chain is built from TRBV12-3 or TRBV12-4 and TRBJ2-5; D unresolved. The CDR3 is made up of 13 amino acids. Trimming pared 5 bases from V and 2 bases from J, leaving 9 bases between. CDR3 in amino acids: CASSLTRQETQYF. CDR3 bases: TGTGCCAGCAGTCTTACCAGGCAAGAGACCCAGTACTTC.

The chain has TRBV5-4 and TRBJ2-7, with D perhaps matching TRBD1 (5 bases). The CDR3 extends over 18 amino acids. CDR1 and CDR2 (germline): SGHNT, YYREEE (reference sequence). V lost 2 bases and J lost 2, with 23 bases in between. DNA of the CDR3: TGTGCCAGCAGCTTCCAACCAGGAGCAGGGAAAAGCACCTACGAGCAGTACTTC. It yields the protein CASSFQPGAGKSTYEQYF.

V usage is TRBV6-2 or TRBV6-3 and J usage is TRBJ2-1; 10 nucleotides match TRBD2. Unmatched junction bases numbered 9, after V lost 6 bases and J lost 4 bases. The CDR3 is 16 residues long. The germline gives CDR1 MNHEY, CDR2 SVGEGT. Here the CDR3 reads CASRPTGTSVYNEQFF. The CDR3 DNA reads as TGTGCCAGCAGACCTACCGGGACTAGCGTATACAATGAGCAGTTCTTC.

The chain couples TRBV29-1 to TRBJ2-3, with D possibly being TRBD1 (6 bases). The CDR3 has 15 residues. V dropped 0 bases and J dropped 4 bases, with 14 bases sitting between them. CDR1 and CDR2 (germline): SQVTM, ANQGSEA. DNA of the CDR3: TGCAGCGTTGAAGAGCGAAACAGGGCCCCAGATACGCAGTATTTT. Translating gives CSVEERNRAPDTQYF.

This clone was seen only once. The V gene is TRBV18, the J gene TRBJ1-2; 9 bases fit TRBD1. J was trimmed by 7 bases and V by 2 bases; bases with no gene match: 8. CDR3 size: 15 residues. Germline CDR1 and CDR2: KGHSH and LQKENI. The CDR3 DNA reads as TGTGCCAGCTCACCATGGGACAGGGCTGAGAGTGGCTACACCTTC. It specifies CASSPWDRAESGYTF.

This sequence joins TRBV4-2 and TRBJ2-2, with D tentatively TRBD2 (6 bases). Per the germline V gene, CDR1 is LGHNA and CDR2 is YNFKEQ. This CDR3 has 15 amino acids. V dropped 0 bases and J dropped 6 bases, with 11 bases sitting between them. The CDR3 nucleotides are TGTGCCAGCAGCCAAGAAACTAGCAGGGCCGGGGAGCTGTTTTTT. Translated, it gives CASSQETSRAGELFF.

The chain has TRBV13 and TRBJ1-3; D perhaps matches TRBD1 (6 bases). The length of the CDR3 is 14 residues. Trimming took 1 base from V and 3 from J, leaving 7 bases between them. Germline values: CDR1 PRHDT, CDR2 FYEKMQ (reference sequence). This chain's CDR3 is CASSLAGDGNTIYF. As DNA, the CDR3 is TGTGCCAGCAGCTTAGCAGGGGATGGAAACACCATATATTTT. Full variable domain (rest looked up from reference TRBV13 and TRBJ1-3): AAGVIQSPRHLIKEKRETATLKCYPIPRHDTVYWYQQGPGQDPQFLISFYEKMQSDKGSIPDRFSAQQFSDYHSELNMSSLELGDSALYFCASSLAGDGNTIYFGEGSWLTVV.

The chain is built from TRBV2 and TRBJ1-1; a weak D match, TRBD1 (6 bases). From germline, CDR1 is SNHLY and CDR2 FYNNEI. V was clipped by 10 bases and J by 5 bases, with 14 bases between them. The CDR3 is 12 residues long. CDR3 bases: TGTGCCACCAACAGAGGGGGTACTGAAGCTTTCTTT. Translation gives CATNRGGTEAFF.

This clone was detected only a few times. The CDR3 region has the DNA TGTGCCAGCAGCTTAGTCCCGGGGAGCTACACCTTC. This gives the protein CASSLVPGSYTF. V usage is TRBV11-2 and J usage is TRBJ1-2, with no clear D. V was pared by 1 base and J by 9 bases, with 9 bases between. The CDR3 covers 12 residues. Germline loops: CDR1 SGHAT, CDR2 FQNNGV.

The chain joins TRBV7-2 to TRBJ2-1, with TRBD2 matching over 7 bases. There are 15 residues in the CDR3. CDR1 and CDR2 from the germline V gene are SGHTA and FQGNSA. V shed 5 bases, J shed 5 bases, and the junction held 9 bases outside the gene matches. Written as DNA, the CDR3 is TGTGCCAGCAGCCCCAGACTAGCAGACAACAATGAGCAGTTCTTC. The encoded protein is CASSPRLADNNEQFF.

The chain is built from TRBV6-1 and TRBJ1-4; maybe TRBD1 (5 bases). V was pared by 3 bases and J by 5 bases, with 19 bases between. CDR3 length: 17 residues. Per germline, CDR1 MNHNS and CDR2 SASEGT. CDR3 amino acids: CASSEGLFMQLNEKLFF. The CDR3 DNA sequence: TGTGCCAGCAGTGAGGGACTTTTCATGCAACTAAATGAAAAACTGTTTTTT.

J is TRBJ2-6 and V is TRBV7-5; the table's TRBD1 call for D was not verified on the DNA. TRBV7-5 is shown as a pseudogene. This CDR3 contains 16 residues. The CDR3 DNA is TGTGCCAGAAGCTTAGGCCAGGGTGCGGGGGCCAACGTCCTGACTTTC. It encodes CARSLGQGAGANVLTF.

The chain combines TRBV12-3 or TRBV12-4 with TRBJ2-1, with D maybe TRBD2 (6 bases). CDR3 length: 13 amino acids. V was shortened by 1 base and J by 9 bases, with 10 bases between the two germline ends. CDR3 in DNA: TGTGCCAGCAGTTTAGGTGGGGGGAGTGAGCAGTTCTTC. Encoded protein: CASSLGGGSEQFF.

The rearrangement uses TRBV5-4 and TRBJ2-7; D gene ambiguous. CDR3 length: 14 residues. Germline CDR1 is SGHNT and CDR2 is YYREEE (reference sequence). Between the trimmed V and J ends, which lost 5 bases and 1 base, there was a span of 13 bases. The CDR3 spells CASSEASKSYEQYF. In nucleotides, the CDR3 is TGTGCCAGCAGTGAGGCTAGTAAGTCCTACGAGCAGTACTTC.

At least ten counts were recorded for this clone. This rearrangement joins TRBV28 to TRBJ2-2; 8 nucleotides match TRBD2. Germline V gene lookup returns CDR1 MDHEN and CDR2 SYDVKM. Germline trimming cut 5 bases from V and 5 bases from J; bases unmatched to any gene: 7. The CDR3 runs 15 residues. The CDR3 DNA reads as TGTGCCAGCAGTCCTCGGACTAGCCAGACCGGGGAGCTGTTTTTT. Protein product: CASSPRTSQTGELFF. Full variable domain (remainder filled in from reference TRBV28 and TRBJ2-2): DVKVTQSSRYLVKRTGEKVFLECVQDMDHENMFWYRQDPGLGLRLIYFSYDVKMKEKGDIPEGYSVSREKKERFSLILESASTNQTSMYLCASSPRTSQTGELFFGEGSRLTVL.

This clone was picked up a small number of times. The V and J genes are TRBV4-2 and TRBJ1-2; 10 bases are a match to TRBD1. This CDR3 is built from 16 residues. Germline loops: CDR1 LGHNA, CDR2 YNFKEQ. Unmatched junction bases numbered 8, after V lost 3 bases and J lost 4 bases. CDR3 loop: CASSQEIGTGAYGYTF. The CDR3 nucleotides are TGTGCCAGCAGCCAGGAGATCGGGACAGGGGCCTATGGCTACACCTTC.

The gene calls are TRBV6-2 or TRBV6-3 and TRBJ1-2; no reliable D call. Trimming stripped 6 bases from V and 4 bases from J, with 12 bases between. In germline, CDR1 is MNHEY, CDR2 SVGEGT. The CDR3 spans 13 residues. CDR3 DNA sequence: TGTGCCAGCAGCCTGCCTTCCGGCTATGGCTACACCTTC. Its translation is CASSLPSGYGYTF.

The chain combines TRBV4-3 with TRBJ2-5, with 10 positions matching TRBD1. Germline loops: CDR1 LGHNA, CDR2 YSLEER. The CDR3 sequence is 15 residues long. Trimming removed 1 base from V and 9 bases from J; junction bases left unmatched: 8. This CDR3 reads CASSQGRQGASAQYF. The DNA for the CDR3 is TGCGCCAGCAGCCAAGGTCGACAGGGGGCGTCGGCCCAGTACTTC.

This chain uses TRBV9 with TRBJ2-2; TRBD1 agrees at 7 bases. V trimming: 4 bases; J trimming: 6 bases; junction bases outside the gene matches: 6. Per germline, CDR1 SGDLS and CDR2 YYNGEE. The CDR3 is made up of 14 amino acids. Here the CDR3 DNA reads TGTGCCAGCAGCAGAGAGACAGGGCCCGGGGAGCTGTTTTTT. Protein sequence: CASSRETGPGELFF.

The CDR3 loop is CASSQGITGEQYF. The CDR3 nucleotides are TGTGCCAGCAGCCAAGGTATCACAGGGGAGCAGTACTTC. V gene TRBV14 combines with J gene TRBJ2-7; D might be TRBD1 (6 bases). V lost 1 base to trimming and J lost 7 bases, with 11 bases between them. Germline CDR1 reads SGHDN; CDR2 reads FVKESK. This CDR3 region has 13 residues.

The chain couples TRBV2 to TRBJ1-1; 7 positions match TRBD1. V dropped 4 bases and J dropped 4; count of bases not matched to a gene: 6. The germline gives CDR1 SNHLY, CDR2 FYNNEI. The CDR3 totals 14 residues. As DNA, the CDR3 is TGTGCCAGCAGTGGACGACAGGGTAGCACTGAAGCTTTCTTT. Translation gives CASSGRQGSTEAFF.